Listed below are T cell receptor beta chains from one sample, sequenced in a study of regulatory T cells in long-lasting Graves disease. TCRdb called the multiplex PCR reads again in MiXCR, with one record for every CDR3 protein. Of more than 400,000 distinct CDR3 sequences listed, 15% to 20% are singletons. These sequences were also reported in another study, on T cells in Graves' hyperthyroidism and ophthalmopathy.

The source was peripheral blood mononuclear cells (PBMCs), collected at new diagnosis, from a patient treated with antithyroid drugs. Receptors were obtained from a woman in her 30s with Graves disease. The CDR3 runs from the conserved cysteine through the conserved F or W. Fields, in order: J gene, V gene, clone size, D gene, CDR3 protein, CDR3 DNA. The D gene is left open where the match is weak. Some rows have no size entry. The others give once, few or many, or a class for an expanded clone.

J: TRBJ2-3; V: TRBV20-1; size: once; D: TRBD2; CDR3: CSARDRDTGTSGMDTQYF; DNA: TGCAGTGCTAGAGATCGAGACACGGGGACTAGCGGGATGGATACGCAGTATTTT
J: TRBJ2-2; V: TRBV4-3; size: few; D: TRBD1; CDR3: CASSQEWGQMNTGELFF; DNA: TGCGCCAGCAGCCAAGAATGGGGACAGATGAACACCGGGGAGCTGTTTTTT
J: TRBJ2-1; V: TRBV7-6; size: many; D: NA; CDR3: CASSRTGTRGHNEQFF; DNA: TGTGCCAGCAGCCGTACCGGGACTAGGGGGCACAATGAGCAGTTCTTC
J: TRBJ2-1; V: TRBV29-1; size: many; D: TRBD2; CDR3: CSVARLAGGFEQFF; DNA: TGCAGCGTTGCCCGACTAGCGGGAGGTTTTGAGCAGTTCTTC
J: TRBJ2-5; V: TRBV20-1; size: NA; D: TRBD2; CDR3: CSARGTSGRKQETQYF; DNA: TGCAGTGCTAGGGGGACTAGCGGGAGGAAACAAGAGACCCAGTACTTC
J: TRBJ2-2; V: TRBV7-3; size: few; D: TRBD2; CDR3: CASSLVAGNTGELFF; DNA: TGTGCCAGCAGCTTAGTAGCGGGAAACACCGGGGAGCTGTTTTTT
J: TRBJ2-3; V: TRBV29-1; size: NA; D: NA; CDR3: CSVEVWAAGDTQYF; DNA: TGCAGCGTTGAAGTATGGGCCGCGGGGGATACGCAGTATTTT
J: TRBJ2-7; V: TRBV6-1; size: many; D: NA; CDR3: CASTEVDLTYEQYF; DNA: TGTGCCAGCACCGAGGTAGACCTAACCTACGAGCAGTACTTC
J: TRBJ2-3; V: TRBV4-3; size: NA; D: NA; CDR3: CASSHEQTSGDTQYF; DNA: TGCGCCAGCAGCCATGAACAGACATCAGGGGATACGCAGTATTTT
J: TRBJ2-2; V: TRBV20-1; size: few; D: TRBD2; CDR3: CSARDWASGRFANTGELFF; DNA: TGCAGTGCTAGAGATTGGGCTAGCGGGAGGTTCGCGAACACCGGGGAGCTGTTTTTT
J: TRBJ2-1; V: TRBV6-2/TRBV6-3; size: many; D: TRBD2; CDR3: CASSSTPGLAGVYNEQFF; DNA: TGTGCCAGCAGTTCGACACCGGGACTAGCGGGAGTTTACAATGAGCAGTTCTTC
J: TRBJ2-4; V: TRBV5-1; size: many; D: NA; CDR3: CASSLEAGQNIQYF; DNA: TGCGCCAGCAGCTTGGAAGCAGGTCAAAACATTCAGTACTTC
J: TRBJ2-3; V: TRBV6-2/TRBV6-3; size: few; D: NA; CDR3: CASSYPEAADDTQYF; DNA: TGTGCCAGCAGTTACCCTGAGGCAGCTGACGATACGCAGTATTTT
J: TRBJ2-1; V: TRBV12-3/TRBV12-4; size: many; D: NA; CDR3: CASGLIRGEEQFF; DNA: TGTGCCAGCGGGTTAATTCGCGGGGAAGAGCAGTTCTTC
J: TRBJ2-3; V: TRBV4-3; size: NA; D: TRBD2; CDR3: CASSQDNRRLAAHTDTQYF; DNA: TGCGCCAGCAGCCAAGACAACAGGCGACTAGCGGCACACACAGATACGCAGTATTTT
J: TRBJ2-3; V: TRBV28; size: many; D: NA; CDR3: CAILDRDTDTQYF; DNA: TGTGCCATCCTAGACAGAGACACAGATACGCAGTATTTT
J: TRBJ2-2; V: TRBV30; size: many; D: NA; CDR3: CAWSDVAGTGELFF; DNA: TGTGCCTGGAGTGATGTTGCGGGGACCGGGGAGCTGTTTTTT
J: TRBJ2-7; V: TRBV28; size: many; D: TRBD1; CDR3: CASSYPGTVTYEQYF; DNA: TGTGCCAGCAGTTACCCCGGGACAGTAACCTACGAGCAGTACTTC
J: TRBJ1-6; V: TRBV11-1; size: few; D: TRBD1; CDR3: CASSPRTGARSYNSPLHF; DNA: TGTGCCAGCAGCCCGCGGACAGGGGCACGCTCCTATAATTCACCCCTCCACTTT
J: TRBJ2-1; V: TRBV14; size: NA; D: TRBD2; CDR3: CASSQVPSGGGSGYNEQFF; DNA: TGTGCCAGCAGCCAAGTACCCAGCGGGGGGGGTTCAGGCTACAATGAGCAGTTCTTC
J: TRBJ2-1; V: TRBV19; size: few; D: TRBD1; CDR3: CASTGTGVENEQFF; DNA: TGTGCCAGTACCGGGACAGGGGTCGAGAATGAGCAGTTCTTC
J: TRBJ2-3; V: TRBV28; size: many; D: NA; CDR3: CASNQDTSTDTQYF; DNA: TGTGCCAGCAATCAGGACACTTCCACAGATACGCAGTATTTT
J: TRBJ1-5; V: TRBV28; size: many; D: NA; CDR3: CASSLGLPPKPQHF; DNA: TGTGCCAGCAGTTTAGGTCTGCCCCCAAAGCCCCAGCATTTT
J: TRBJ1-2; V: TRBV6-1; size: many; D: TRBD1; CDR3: CASSPSLQGSGYTF; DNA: TGTGCCAGCAGCCCCTCTTTACAGGGGAGTGGCTACACCTTC
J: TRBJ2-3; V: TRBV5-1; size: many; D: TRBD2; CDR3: CASSDSGKVTDTQYF; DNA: TGCGCCAGCAGCGATAGCGGGAAGGTCACAGATACGCAGTATTTT
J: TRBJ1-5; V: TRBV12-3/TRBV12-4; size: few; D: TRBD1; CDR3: CASSQEYSGTGRYQPQHF; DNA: TGTGCCAGCAGTCAAGAATACTCCGGGACAGGGAGGTATCAGCCCCAGCATTTT
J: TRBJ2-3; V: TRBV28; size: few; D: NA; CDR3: CASSIRRDTQYF; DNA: TGTGCCAGCAGCATACGGAGAGATACGCAGTATTTT
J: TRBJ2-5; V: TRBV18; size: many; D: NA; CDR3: CASSPPDGKRGETQYF; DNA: TGTGCCAGCTCACCACCGGACGGGAAGAGGGGTGAGACCCAGTACTTC
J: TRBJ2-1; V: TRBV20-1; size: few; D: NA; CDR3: CSARDPPEQFF; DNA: TGCAGTGCTAGAGATCCCCCTGAGCAGTTCTTC
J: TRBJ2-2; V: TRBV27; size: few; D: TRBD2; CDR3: CASSLRVAGGRGGELFF; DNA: TGTGCCAGCAGTTTAAGGGTAGCGGGAGGTAGAGGCGGGGAGCTGTTTTTT
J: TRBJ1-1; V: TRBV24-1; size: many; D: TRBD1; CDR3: CATNRQGSFTEAFF; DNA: TGTGCCACCAATCGACAGGGAAGCTTCACTGAAGCTTTCTTT
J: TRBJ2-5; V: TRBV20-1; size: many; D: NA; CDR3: CGIRAGVRAQYF; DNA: TGCGGAATCAGGGCTGGGGTACGAGCCCAGTACTTC
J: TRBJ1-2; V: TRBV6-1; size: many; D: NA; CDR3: CASSPHIYYGYTF; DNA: TGTGCCAGCAGCCCACACATTTACTATGGCTACACCTTC
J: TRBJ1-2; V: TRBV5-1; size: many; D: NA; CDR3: CASSLEGTVIPYGYTF; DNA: TGCGCCAGCAGCTTGGAAGGGACTGTGATCCCCTATGGCTACACCTTC
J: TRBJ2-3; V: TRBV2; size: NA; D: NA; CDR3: CASSEEIADTADTQYF; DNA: TGTGCCAGCAGTGAAGAAATAGCGGACACCGCAGATACGCAGTATTTT
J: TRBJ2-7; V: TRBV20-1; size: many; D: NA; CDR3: CSARGNSYEQYF; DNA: TGCAGTGCTAGGGGCAATTCATACGAGCAGTACTTC
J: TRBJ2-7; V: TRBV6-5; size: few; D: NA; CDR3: CASSYSGEPHEQYF; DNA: TGTGCCAGCAGTTACTCGGGAGAGCCACACGAGCAGTACTTC
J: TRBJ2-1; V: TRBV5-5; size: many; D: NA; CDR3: CASSFLLASNEQFF; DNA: TGTGCCAGCAGCTTCCTTCTAGCCTCCAATGAGCAGTTCTTC
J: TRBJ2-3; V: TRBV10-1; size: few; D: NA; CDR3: CASSESAAGLTDTQYF; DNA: TGCGCCAGCAGTGAGTCGGCTGCGGGACTCACAGATACGCAGTATTTT
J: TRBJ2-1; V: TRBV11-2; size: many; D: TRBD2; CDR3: CASSPAGLNPGLANEQFF; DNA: TGTGCCAGCAGCCCTGCAGGCCTTAACCCGGGACTAGCAAATGAGCAGTTCTTC
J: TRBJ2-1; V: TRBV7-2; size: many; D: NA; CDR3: CASSYIADQQFF; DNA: TGTGCCAGCAGCTATATAGCGGATCAACAGTTCTTC
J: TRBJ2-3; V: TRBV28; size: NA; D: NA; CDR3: CASSLDRLVWDTQYF; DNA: TGTGCCAGCAGCTTAGACAGACTGGTGTGGGATACGCAGTATTTT
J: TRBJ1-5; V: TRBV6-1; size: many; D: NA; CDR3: CATSGTTQGSNQPQHF; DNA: TGTGCCACCTCAGGGACAACACAAGGTAGCAATCAGCCCCAGCATTTT
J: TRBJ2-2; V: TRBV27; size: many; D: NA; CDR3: CASSLAGQWATGELFF; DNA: TGTGCCAGCAGTTTGGCGGGACAGTGGGCCACCGGGGAGCTGTTTTTT
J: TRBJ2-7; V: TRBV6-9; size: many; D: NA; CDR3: CASSLHQTGSYEQYF; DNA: TGTGCCAGCAGTTTACACCAGACAGGTTCTTACGAGCAGTACTTC